This entry lists 6 T cell receptor beta chains sequenced from one sample in a study of blood T cell repertoires in COVID-19. The repertoire was sequenced with immunoSEQ multiplex PCR; TCRdb's copy has only in-frame clones and lacks some. The sample carries some 140,000 clones, approximately 84% recorded once. Sequenced input: PBMCs or T cells enriched from blood (not recorded which). These receptors were obtained from a man in his forties with acute COVID-19.

The V gene is TRBV19, the J gene TRBJ2-7; weak D call: TRBD1 (6 bases). Germline CDR1 and CDR2: LNHDA and SQIVND (reference sequence). This CDR3 spans 15 amino acids. Trimming removed 6 bases at V and 4 bases at J, with 19 bases between. The CDR3, as DNA: TGTGCCAGTAGAGTACAGGGCGCGGGTTTATACGAGCAGTACTTC. Its translation is CASRVQGAGLYEQYF.

The chain links TRBV27 to TRBJ1-2, with no clear D. The V end was cut by 7 bases, the J end by 4 bases, with 7 bases between. CDR3 size: 11 residues. Germline assignment: CDR1 MNHEY and CDR2 SMNVEV (reference sequence). The CDR3 nucleotides read TGTGCCAGCATTTTTCTCTATGGCTACACCTTC. Translating gives CASIFLYGYTF.

The rearrangement uses TRBV28 and TRBJ1-6; TRBD1 is a possible D gene (6 bases). The V and J ends lost 4 bases and 6 bases respectively, with 16 bases between them. The CDR3 sequence is 16 residues long. The germline gives CDR1 MDHEN, CDR2 SYDVKM. Written as DNA, the CDR3 is TGTGCCAGCAGTTCTTTACAGGGATTCGGTAATTCACCCCTCCACTTT. Protein: CASSSLQGFGNSPLHF.

The CDR3 DNA reads TGTGCCAGCAACGAGAGGGTATTCACCCCGGGCTCCTATAATTCACCCCTCCACTTT. It yields the protein CASNERVFTPGSYNSPLHF. V usage is TRBV13 and J usage is TRBJ1-6; D call uncertain. Trimming took 7 bases from V and 0 from J, leaving 22 bases between them. CDR3 length: 19 amino acids. Germline CDR1 is PRHDT and CDR2 is FYEKMQ (reference sequence).

This chain links TRBV11-2 with TRBJ2-1; D is perhaps TRBD2 (6 bases). V lost 1 base to trimming and J lost 6 bases, with 7 bases between them. The germline gives CDR1 SGHAT, CDR2 FQNNGV. This CDR3 comprises 13 residues. In DNA, the CDR3 is TGTGCCAGCAGCTTAGGCGGGATCAATGAGCAGTTCTTC. The encoded protein is CASSLGGINEQFF.

V gene TRBV30 combines with J gene TRBJ2-7, with 9 bases aligning to TRBD1. The CDR3 covers 14 residues. Unmatched junction bases numbered 7, after V lost 2 bases and J lost 5 bases. Germline lookup yields CDR1 GTSNPN and CDR2 SVGIG (reference sequence). CDR3 region: CAWSRGTGLHEQYF. CDR3 bases: TGTGCCTGGAGTAGGGGGACAGGGTTACACGAGCAGTACTTC. The full variable domain, its missing parts supplied by reference TRBV30 and TRBJ2-7, is SQTIHQWPATLVQPVGSPLSLECTVEGTSNPNLYWYRQAAGRGLQLLFYSVGIGQISSEVPQNLSASRPQDRQFILSSKKLLLSDSGFYLCAWSRGTGLHEQYFGPGTRLTVT.